Shown below are 31 T cell receptor beta chains from a single sample sequenced in a study of PD-L1 blockade in urothelial cancer. Repertoires were generated with immunoSEQ multiplex PCR, while TCRdb's copy carries only in-frame clones and drops some. The sample lists about 45,000 clones, 88% occurring once. The material was PBMCs, obtained around atezolizumab (anti-PD-L1) treatment. These receptors were obtained from a woman aged 55-69 years with urothelial cancer.

The chain's CDR3 is CASSTARGETQYF. As DNA, the CDR3 is TGTGCCAGCAGCACCGCCAGGGGAGAGACCCAGTACTTC. The gene calls are TRBV7-9 and TRBJ2-5, with a possible D match to TRBD1 (6 bases). The germline gives CDR1 SEHNR, CDR2 FQNEAQ (reference sequence). V lost 5 bases to trimming and J lost 4 bases, with 11 bases between them. The CDR3 covers 13 residues.

The CDR3 DNA follows: TGTGCCAGCAGTTACCCGGACAATGAGCAGTTCTTC. Amino acids: CASSYPDNEQFF. The J gene is TRBJ2-1, the V gene TRBV6-6; no clear D gene. Germline V gene sequence: CDR1 MNHNY, CDR2 SVGAGI (reference sequence). V gave up 2 bases and J gave up 5 bases, with 4 bases separating them. The length of the CDR3 is 12 residues.

The rearrangement joins TRBV19 to TRBJ1-5; D is uncertain. The CDR3 runs to 13 residues. Germline V lookup: CDR1 LNHDA, CDR2 SQIVND (reference sequence). Trimming cost V 3 bases and J 3 bases, with 6 bases left between them. CDR3 sequence reads: CASSILFNQPQHF. The CDR3 bases are TGTGCCAGTAGTATCCTGTTCAATCAGCCCCAGCATTTT.

The genes are TRBV7-8 and TRBJ2-7; tentatively, D is TRBD1 (5 bases). The CDR3 is made up of 14 amino acids. Germline CDR1 and CDR2: SGHVS and FQNEAQ. The ends were cut back, 1 base at V and 2 bases at J, with 9 bases in the middle. The CDR3 region has the DNA TGTGCCAGCAGCTTAGTATACAGGACCTACGAGCAGTACTTC. Protein: CASSLVYRTYEQYF.

The J gene is TRBJ2-1, the V gene TRBV11-2; 11 positions agree with TRBD2. Germline V gene sequence: CDR1 SGHAT, CDR2 FQNNGV. The V and J ends lost 5 bases and 4 bases, in that order; junction bases with no gene match: 4. The CDR3 loop spans 15 amino acids. CDR3 residues: CASSGGTSGYNEQFF. CDR3 nucleotide sequence: TGTGCCAGCAGCGGCGGGACTAGCGGTTACAATGAGCAGTTCTTC. Drawing the rest from reference TRBV11-2 and TRBJ2-1, the complete variable domain is EAGVAQSPRYKIIEKRQSVAFWCNPISGHATLYWYQQILGQGPKLLIQFQNNGVVDDSQLPKDRFSAERLKGVDSTLKIQPAKLEDSAVYLCASSGGTSGYNEQFFGPGTRLTVL.

This clone was observed a few times. The rearrangement links TRBV19 to TRBJ2-7; maybe TRBD1 (6 bases). The CDR3 contains 12 residues. The V end was cut by 11 bases, the J end by 0 bases, with 11 bases between. Germline V lookup: CDR1 LNHDA, CDR2 SQIVND (reference sequence). This CDR3 is CAGWTASYEQYF. CDR3 sequence (DNA): TGTGCCGGCTGGACAGCCTCCTACGAGCAGTACTTC.

The V call is TRBV2, the J call TRBJ1-5; 7 bases are a match to TRBD1. This CDR3 region has 14 residues. The trim removed 3 bases at V and 7 bases at J, leaving 6 bases unmatched. Germline V gene sequence: CDR1 SNHLY, CDR2 FYNNEI. DNA for the CDR3: TGTGCCAGCAGTGAGACAGGGCAAGGACAGCCCCAGCATTTT. Translation: CASSETGQGQPQHF.

V and J are TRBV2 and TRBJ2-2, with 13 bases lining up with TRBD2. The CDR3 contains 17 residues. CDR1 SNHLY and CDR2 FYNNEI come from the germline V gene. V shed 6 bases, J shed 3 bases, and the junction held 7 bases outside the gene matches. The CDR3 spells CASSATSGGEYTGELFF. In DNA, the CDR3 is TGTGCCAGCAGCGCCACTAGCGGGGGGGAATACACCGGGGAGCTGTTTTTT.

This chain links TRBV7-8 with TRBJ1-5, with D possibly TRBD1 on 5 matching bases. CDR3 length: 16 residues. Germline V CDR1 and CDR2: SGHVS, FQNEAQ. Trimming left V 1 base short and J 6 bases short, with 16 bases between. The CDR3 protein is CASSLGGGLGRQPQHF. CDR3 sequence (DNA): TGTGCCAGCAGCTTAGGGGGGGGATTAGGCCGTCAGCCCCAGCATTTT.

The chain couples TRBV6-1 to TRBJ1-2, with 7 positions matching TRBD1. V lost 7 bases and J lost 4; bases outside the gene matches: 6. The length of the CDR3 is 13 residues. In germline, CDR1 is MNHNS, CDR2 SASEGT. The CDR3 spells CASIARDSYGYTF. The CDR3 DNA is TGTGCCAGCATTGCCAGGGACAGCTATGGCTACACCTTC.

V gene TRBV6-5 combines with J gene TRBJ2-7, with 9 bases matching TRBD2. The CDR3 is made up of 15 amino acids. J lost 4 bases, V lost 6 bases, and 10 bases had no gene match. Germline loops: CDR1 MNHEY, CDR2 SVGAGI. CDR3 sequence reads: CASRPSAGGKYEQYF. DNA for the CDR3: TGTGCCAGCAGACCCTCCGCGGGGGGGAAATACGAGCAGTACTTC.

The J gene is TRBJ2-3, the V gene TRBV27; 9 positions agree with TRBD2. J lost 6 bases, V lost 7 bases, and 5 bases had no gene match. The CDR3 sequence is 13 residues long. Germline values: CDR1 MNHEY, CDR2 SMNVEV (reference sequence). CDR3 sequence (DNA): TGTGCCAGCACCATTGCGGGAGGGGATACGCAGTATTTT. The encoded protein is CASTIAGGDTQYF.

V and J are TRBV5-1 and TRBJ1-5, with 7 bases identical to TRBD1. Germline V gene data show CDR1 as SGHRS and CDR2 as YFSETQ. The CDR3 covers 15 residues. With V trimmed by 4 bases and J by 1 base, 5 bases remained unmatched. CDR3 in DNA: TGCGCCAGCAGCCCAGGGGGAAACAGCAATCAGCCCCAGCATTTT. It is translated as CASSPGGNSNQPQHF.

The gene calls are TRBV5-1 and TRBJ2-3; 11 bases match TRBD2. This CDR3 contains 16 residues. CDR1 is SGHRS and CDR2 is YFSETQ in the germline V gene. V lost 5 bases and J lost 3; bases outside the gene matches: 8. CDR3 sequence (DNA): TGCGCCAGCAGGCCTAGACTAGCGGGATTTACAGATACGCAGTATTTT. Translated, it gives CASRPRLAGFTDTQYF.

This clone was recorded a few times. The CDR3 nucleotides read TGTGCCAGCAGCTCCCCCAGGACAGGGGGCGGTGAGCAGTTCTTC. Encoded protein: CASSSPRTGGGEQFF. The chain is built from TRBV11-3 and TRBJ2-1; 11 bases are a match to TRBD1. J was trimmed by 9 bases and V by 4 bases; bases with no gene match: 8. The CDR3 is 15 amino acids. Germline CDR1 is SGHNT and CDR2 is YENEEA.

This chain joins TRBV7-2 and TRBJ2-1, with 9 bases identical to TRBD2. Losses at the gene ends were 1 base for V and 7 bases for J; bases not matched to a gene: 2. In germline, CDR1 is SGHTA, CDR2 FQGNSA. There are 14 residues in the CDR3. This CDR3 is CASSLGGLANEQFF. CDR3 sequence (DNA): TGTGCCAGCAGCTTAGGGGGACTAGCTAATGAGCAGTTCTTC.

The chain joins TRBV19 to TRBJ2-7; D gene uncertain. Trimming pared 3 bases from V and 0 bases from J, leaving 6 bases between. CDR3 length equals 13 residues. The V gene's germline CDR1 is LNHDA and CDR2 SQIVND (reference sequence). The CDR3 nucleotides are TGTGCCAGTAGTATTGGCGGCTCCTACGAGCAGTACTTC. Amino acids: CASSIGGSYEQYF. Based on the CDR3 plus reference TRBV19 and TRBJ2-7, the full variable domain is DGGITQSPKYLFRKEGQNVTLSCEQNLNHDAMYWYRQDPGQGLRLIYYSQIVNDFQKGDIAEGYSVSREKKESFPLTVTSAQKNPTAFYLCASSIGGSYEQYFGPGTRLTVT.

This chain joins TRBV5-1 and TRBJ1-2; 10 bases fit TRBD1. Per germline, CDR1 SGHRS and CDR2 YFSETQ. This CDR3 region has 14 residues. Trimming removed 4 bases from V and 8 bases from J; junction bases left unmatched: 8. The chain's CDR3 is CASSGPGTGDGYTF. The CDR3 DNA reads TGCGCCAGCAGCGGTCCCGGGACAGGGGACGGCTACACCTTC.

The gene calls are TRBV5-1 and TRBJ1-4; 7 nucleotides line up with TRBD1. This CDR3 region has 14 residues. CDR1 and CDR2 (germline): SGHRS, YFSETQ. The ends lost 0 bases at V and 6 bases at J; junction bases unmatched: 2. CDR3 protein: CASSLGQGDEKLFF. CDR3 DNA sequence: TGCGCCAGCAGCTTGGGACAGGGAGATGAAAAACTGTTTTTT.

This sequence joins TRBV21-1 and TRBJ2-2; TRBD2 is the table's D call, not checked against the DNA. TRBV21-1 is reported as a pseudogene. CDR3 length: 17 residues. The DNA of the CDR3 is TGTGCCAGCAGCATAGTTAGCGGGGGCCCGAACACCGGGGAGCTGTTTTTT. Translating gives CASSIVSGGPNTGELFF.

This chain links TRBV5-1 with TRBJ2-7, with a possible D match to TRBD1 (5 bases). The germline V and J ends were trimmed by 4 bases and 1 base, with 9 bases remaining between them. This CDR3 is built from 13 residues. The germline V gene encodes CDR1 SGHRS and CDR2 YFSETQ. CDR3 sequence reads: CASSPQGSYEQYF. In nucleotides, the CDR3 is TGCGCCAGCAGCCCTCAGGGTTCCTACGAGCAGTACTTC.

The chain links TRBV19 to TRBJ2-1, with 12 bases identical to TRBD2. CDR1 and CDR2 from the germline V gene are LNHDA and SQIVND (reference sequence). This CDR3 comprises 18 residues. The V and J ends lost 0 bases and 5 bases, in that order; junction bases with no gene match: 8. Here the CDR3 DNA reads TGTGCCAGTAGTATAGATGGCCTACTAGCGGGGGGTAACAATGAGCAGTTCTTC. It translates to CASSIDGLLAGGNNEQFF.

The chain employs TRBV5-1 and TRBJ2-7, with D tentatively TRBD1 (6 bases). Germline V lookup: CDR1 SGHRS, CDR2 YFSETQ. V dropped 3 bases and J dropped 3 bases, with 13 bases sitting between them. CDR3 length: 14 amino acids. The CDR3 bases are TGCGCCAGCAGCTCACAGGGTGGGAGCTACGAGCAGTACTTC. It specifies CASSSQGGSYEQYF.

In this sample, this clone turned up once. The CDR3 loop reads CASSLGPRQETQYF. The CDR3 bases are TGTGCCAGCAGCTTAGGGCCGAGGCAAGAGACCCAGTACTTC. The chain employs TRBV7-2 and TRBJ2-5; D not resolved. V shed 1 base and J shed 2 bases, with 8 bases lying between them. The CDR3 covers 14 residues. Germline V gives CDR1 SGHTA, CDR2 FQGNSA.

This clone was observed a handful of times. CDR3 sequence (DNA): TGCGCCAGCAGCCCCCTGACTAGCATGAAAGAGACCCAGTACTTC. Encoded protein: CASSPLTSMKETQYF. The rearrangement links TRBV5-1 to TRBJ2-5; 7 nucleotides agree with TRBD2. The germline V gene has CDR1 SGHRS and CDR2 YFSETQ. V dropped 4 bases and J dropped 3; count of bases not matched to a gene: 9. The CDR3 loop spans 15 amino acids.

V usage is TRBV7-9 and J usage is TRBJ2-1; possible D gene TRBD1, 5 bases. The V end lost 3 bases, the J end lost 8 bases, and 8 bases lay between the germline ends. Germline V gene lookup returns CDR1 SEHNR and CDR2 FQNEAQ (reference sequence). This CDR3 spans 12 amino acids. CDR3 DNA: TGTGCCAGCAGCTTTACAGGTTATGAGCAGTTCTTC. Amino acids: CASSFTGYEQFF. The full variable domain, rest sourced from reference TRBV7-9 and TRBJ2-1, is DTGVSQNPRHKITKRGQNVTFRCDPISEHNRLYWYRQTLGQGPEFLTYFQNEAQLEKSRLLSDRFSAERPKGSFSTLEIQRTEQGDSAMYLCASSFTGYEQFFGPGTRLTVL.

This clone has only one observation. CDR3 nucleotides: TGCGCCAGCAGCTTGTCTGGTGATCACGGCAATGAGCAGTTCTTC. Protein sequence: CASSLSGDHGNEQFF. The J gene is TRBJ2-1, the V gene TRBV5-1; D unresolved. Trimming left V 1 base short and J 6 bases short, with 14 bases between. The length of the CDR3 is 15 residues. Germline V lookup: CDR1 SGHRS, CDR2 YFSETQ.

This chain links TRBV5-6 with TRBJ2-5; 8 bases align to TRBD1. Unmatched junction bases numbered 10, after V lost 0 bases and J lost 6 bases. Germline CDR1 reads SGHDT; CDR2 reads YYEEEE. The CDR3 is 16 residues long. The DNA for the CDR3 is TGTGCCAGCAGCTTGGGGGGGCTGACAGGGGTCAAGACCCAGTACTTC. Translating gives CASSLGGLTGVKTQYF.

J is TRBJ1-5 and V is TRBV19, with a possible D match to TRBD1 (5 bases). The V end lost 8 bases, the J end lost 0 bases, and 14 bases lay between the germline ends. This CDR3 has 15 amino acids. Germline V gene data show CDR1 as LNHDA and CDR2 as SQIVND (reference sequence). The DNA for the CDR3 is TGTGCCAGTTCTAAGGAGGGGTATAGCAATCAGCCCCAGCATTTT. Protein sequence: CASSKEGYSNQPQHF.

The chain has TRBV2 and TRBJ2-2; maybe TRBD2 (5 bases). Germline CDR1 is SNHLY and CDR2 is FYNNEI. The CDR3 is 14 amino acids. V lost 7 bases and J lost 6, with 15 bases in between. CDR3: CASTHTRSPGELFF. The CDR3 region has the DNA TGTGCCAGCACACATACTAGGAGCCCCGGGGAGCTGTTTTTT. The full variable domain, with the rest looked up from reference TRBV2 and TRBJ2-2, is EPEVTQTPSHQVTQMGQEVILRCVPISNHLYFYWYRQILGQKVEFLVSFYNNEISEKSEIFDDQFSVERPDGSNFTLKIRSTKLEDSAMYFCASTHTRSPGELFFGEGSRLTVL.

The table lists this clone with a few counts. This chain links TRBV7-9 with TRBJ1-1; D remains unclear. CDR1 and CDR2 from the germline V gene are SEHNR and FQNEAQ (reference sequence). The CDR3 length is 11 residues. With 2 bases removed from V and 11 bases from J, the gap between germline ends came to 9 bases. CDR3 sequence reads: CASSLSPGAFF. The CDR3, as DNA: TGTGCCAGCAGCTTAAGCCCCGGGGCTTTCTTT.